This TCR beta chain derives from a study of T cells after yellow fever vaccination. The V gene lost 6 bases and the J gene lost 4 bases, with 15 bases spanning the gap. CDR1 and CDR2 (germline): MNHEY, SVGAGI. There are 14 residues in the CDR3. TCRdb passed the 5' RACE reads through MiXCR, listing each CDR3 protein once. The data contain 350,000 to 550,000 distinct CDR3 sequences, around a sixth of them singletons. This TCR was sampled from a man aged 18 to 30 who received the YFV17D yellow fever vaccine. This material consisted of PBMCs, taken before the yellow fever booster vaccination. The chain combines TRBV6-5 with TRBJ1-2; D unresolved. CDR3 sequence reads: CASRVGPAIYGYTF. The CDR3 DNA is TGTGCCAGCAGGGTAGGCCCCGCGATCTATGGCTACACCTTC.